This TCR beta chain was sequenced during a study of technical replicates of blood from several donors. Assay: immunoSEQ multiplex PCR; the TCRdb copy retains only in-frame clones and omits some. The data show 73,000 or so clones, with around nine tenths seen just once and less than 0.3% held by the top ten. This CDR3 is 16 amino acids long. The germline V gene has CDR1 PRHDT and CDR2 FYEKMQ (reference sequence). The V end lost 0 bases, the J end lost 5 bases, and 17 bases lay between the germline ends. The TCR sequence derives from a human donor in good health. Sequences were obtained from T cells isolated from PBMCs. The V and J genes are TRBV13 and TRBJ2-7, with a tentative D call TRBD2 (6 bases). CDR3 sequence reads: CASSLGVLRGTDEQYF. The CDR3 DNA is TGTGCCAGCAGCTTAGGGGTTCTGCGGGGAACGGACGAGCAGTACTTC.